The 28 T cell receptor beta chains presented below share a single source sample, sequenced in a study of cytomegalovirus exposure and HLA in healthy donors. Researchers ran the PCR with 60 Vbeta and 13 Jbeta primers. This table comes from immunoSEQ multiplex PCR, and its TCRdb copy is limited to in-frame clones, with some not included. The sample holds more than 150,000 clones, about four fifths seen once. The sample was PBMCs. These receptors originate from a woman between 50 and 59 years old in good health and CMV-seropositive.

The chain carries TRBV18 and TRBJ2-4; TRBD1 is a possible D gene (6 bases). Germline lookup yields CDR1 KGHSH and CDR2 LQKENI. Trimming removed 5 bases at V and 7 bases at J, with 15 bases between. CDR3 length equals 14 residues. CDR3 region: CASSNFEQGNIQYF. CDR3 coding DNA: TGTGCCAGCTCAAACTTCGAACAGGGTAACATTCAGTACTTC.

This clone was counted once. The rearrangement joins TRBV28 to TRBJ1-4, with D maybe TRBD1 (5 bases). The CDR3 runs 16 residues. Germline CDR1 and CDR2: MDHEN and SYDVKM. V lost 8 bases, J lost 17 bases, and 33 bases lay in between. The CDR3, as DNA: TGTGCCAGCGGGGACGACGTTGCCGCAGCGGGGGGGACTGGTTTTTTT. Translating gives CASGDDVAAAGGTGFF.

The gene calls are TRBV15 and TRBJ2-3; D perhaps matches TRBD2 (7 bases). Looked up from germline, CDR1 is LNHNV and CDR2 is YYDKDF (reference sequence). Trimming shortened V by 0 bases and J by 2 bases, and 9 bases separated the two germline ends. This CDR3 has 15 residues. The CDR3 DNA sequence: TGTGCCACCAGCAGAGAGCGGGGGCTCACAGATACGCAGTATTTT. Its translation: CATSRERGLTDTQYF.

V usage is TRBV30 and J usage is TRBJ2-3, with TRBD2 matching over 11 bases. This CDR3 contains 14 residues. Germline V lookup: CDR1 GTSNPN, CDR2 SVGIG (reference sequence). With V trimmed by 4 bases and J by 7 bases, 7 bases remained unmatched. In nucleotides, the CDR3 is TGTGCCTGGAAGCGCGGACTAGCGGGCAATACGCAGTATTTT. Protein: CAWKRGLAGNTQYF.

The genes are TRBV5-1 and TRBJ2-1; the match to TRBD2 covers 8 bases. The germline V gene has CDR1 SGHRS and CDR2 YFSETQ. V gave up 0 bases and J gave up 5 bases; unmatched junction bases: 13. This CDR3 has 18 amino acids. In DNA, the CDR3 is TGCGCCAGCAGCTTGGCTGGGGCCATTAGGACTAGCAACAATGAGCAGTTCTTC. It encodes CASSLAGAIRTSNNEQFF.

This clone was observed once. V usage is TRBV5-6 and J usage is TRBJ1-1; 9 bases fit TRBD1. Unmatched junction bases numbered 11, after V lost 6 bases and J lost 11 bases. The CDR3 is 13 amino acids. The germline CDR1 and CDR2 sequences are SGHDT and YYEEEE. CDR3 nucleotide sequence: TGTGCCAGCACCTCCGGGACAGGGAGGGGGGCTTTCTTT. Amino acids: CASTSGTGRGAFF.

The DNA for the CDR3 is TGTGCCAGCAGAACCGACAGGGGGAGCAAAGAGACCCAGTACTTC. Its protein is CASRTDRGSKETQYF. The chain has TRBV11-1 and TRBJ2-5, with 9 positions matching TRBD1. Trimming cost V 6 bases and J 3 bases; bases outside gene matches: 8. The CDR3 extends over 15 amino acids. Per germline, CDR1 SGHAT and CDR2 FQDESV (reference sequence).

This chain joins TRBV9 and TRBJ2-7; 12 positions agree with TRBD2. The V gene's germline CDR1 is SGDLS and CDR2 YYNGEE. V dropped 3 bases and J dropped 4; count of bases not matched to a gene: 8. The CDR3 is 16 amino acids. The CDR3 coding sequence is TGTGCCAGCAGCGAATCTAGCGGGAGGGCCGGGTACGAGCAGTACTTC. Protein: CASSESSGRAGYEQYF.

This clone was seen only once. The rearrangement uses TRBV28 and TRBJ2-7; the D gene is possibly TRBD1 (6 bases). Trimming took off 5 bases at V and 1 base at J, with 12 bases between the two ends. This CDR3 has 14 amino acids. Germline V gene data show CDR1 as MDHEN and CDR2 as SYDVKM. CDR3 sequence: CASSETGISYEQYF. CDR3 sequence (DNA): TGTGCCAGCAGTGAGACAGGAATTTCCTACGAGCAGTACTTC.

The rearrangement uses TRBV7-9 and TRBJ2-7; 7 bases map to TRBD2. The CDR3 contains 14 residues. The germline CDR1 and CDR2 sequences are SEHNR and FQNEAQ (reference sequence). The chain's CDR3 is CSGVVGGYSYEQYF. As DNA, the CDR3 is TGTTCCGGCGTCGTCGGGGGGTACTCCTACGAGCAGTACTTC.

The rearrangement links TRBV4-2 to TRBJ2-7; 7 bases agree with TRBD2. The germline V gene has CDR1 LGHNA and CDR2 YNFKEQ. This CDR3 region has 15 residues. V lost 1 base and J lost 0; bases outside the gene matches: 3. In DNA form, the CDR3 reads TGTGCCAGCAGCCAAGCTTGGACTAGCTCCTACGAGCAGTACTTC. Residues: CASSQAWTSSYEQYF.

This clone was observed once. The V and J genes are TRBV2 and TRBJ2-5; no clear D gene. V was shortened by 4 bases and J by 5 bases, with 5 bases between the two germline ends. The germline gives CDR1 SNHLY, CDR2 FYNNEI. The CDR3 is 11 amino acids. In nucleotides, the CDR3 is TGTGCCAGCAGTGGTATTGAGACCCAGTACTTC. Protein product: CASSGIETQYF.

The chain is built from TRBV19 and TRBJ1-5, with unresolved D. Germline V gene lookup returns CDR1 LNHDA and CDR2 SQIVND (reference sequence). V lost 1 base and J lost 0, with 16 bases in between. CDR3 length: 18 amino acids. CDR3: CASSIGWRQIYSNQPQHF. For the CDR3, the DNA is TGTGCCAGTAGTATAGGTTGGCGGCAAATTTATAGCAATCAGCCCCAGCATTTT.

This rearrangement joins TRBV7-2 to TRBJ2-7; maybe TRBD2 (6 bases). The ends were cut back, 5 bases at V and 6 bases at J, with 11 bases in the middle. Per the germline V gene, CDR1 is SGHTA and CDR2 is FQGNSA. This CDR3 contains 12 residues. The CDR3 loop is CASSRGGGEQYF. CDR3 DNA: TGTGCCAGCAGCCGGGGAGGTGGCGAGCAGTACTTC. The whole variable domain, filled in from reference TRBV7-2 and TRBJ2-7, reads GAGVSQSPSNKVTEKGKDVELRCDPISGHTALYWYRQSLGQGLEFLIYFQGNSAPDKSGLPSDRFSAERTGGSVSTLTIQRTQQEDSAVYLCASSRGGGEQYFGPGTRLTVT.

This clone was seen just once. The rearrangement joins TRBV6-5 to TRBJ1-1; 7 bases are a match to TRBD1. The CDR3 is 12 amino acids. V was pared by 8 bases and J by 8 bases, with 8 bases of the junction left unmatched. Per the germline V gene, CDR1 is MNHEY and CDR2 is SVGAGI. CDR3 amino acids: CASGYLGGEAFF. In nucleotides, the CDR3 is TGTGCCAGCGGGTACCTAGGGGGCGAAGCTTTCTTT.

The gene calls are TRBV6-5 and TRBJ1-2, with D maybe TRBD1 (6 bases). CDR3 length equals 15 residues. V was pared by 5 bases and J by 2 bases, with 15 bases between. Germline V gives CDR1 MNHEY, CDR2 SVGAGI. The CDR3 DNA sequence: TGTGCCAGCAGTAACCCCGGGACACAGAACTATGGCTACACCTTC. Its translation is CASSNPGTQNYGYTF.

The chain combines TRBV13 with TRBJ2-7; D perhaps matches TRBD1 (5 bases). Per the germline V gene, CDR1 is PRHDT and CDR2 is FYEKMQ (reference sequence). The CDR3 has 15 residues. The V end lost 1 base, the J end lost 5 bases, and 15 bases lay between the germline ends. The CDR3 sequence is CASSLEGPLGNEQYF. The CDR3 bases are TGTGCCAGCAGCTTAGAGGGGCCCCTCGGCAACGAGCAGTACTTC. The entire variable domain, with the rest obtained from reference TRBV13 and TRBJ2-7, is as follows: AAGVIQSPRHLIKEKRETATLKCYPIPRHDTVYWYQQGPGQDPQFLISFYEKMQSDKGSIPDRFSAQQFSDYHSELNMSSLELGDSALYFCASSLEGPLGNEQYFGPGTRLTVT.

The V and J genes are TRBV28 and TRBJ1-2; D may be TRBD1 (5 bases). V was pared by 7 bases and J by 6 bases, with 21 bases between. Germline assignment: CDR1 MDHEN and CDR2 SYDVKM. The CDR3 totals 15 residues. The CDR3 sequence is CASTLAGVDWDGYTF. The CDR3, as DNA: TGTGCCAGCACCCTGGCGGGGGTGGATTGGGATGGCTACACCTTC.

V is TRBV7-3 and J is TRBJ2-3; possible D gene TRBD2, 5 bases. Trimming removed 2 bases at V and 5 bases at J, with 8 bases between. CDR1 and CDR2 from the germline V gene are SGHTA and FQGTGA. The CDR3 extends over 13 amino acids. CDR3 coding DNA: TGTGCCAGCAGCTTACCCCGGGGAGATACGCAGTATTTT. The encoded protein is CASSLPRGDTQYF.

The V and J genes are TRBV28 and TRBJ1-1, with D tentatively TRBD1 (5 bases). Trimming took 2 bases from V and 4 from J, leaving 11 bases between them. The CDR3 runs to 14 residues. The germline V gene encodes CDR1 MDHEN and CDR2 SYDVKM. The CDR3 loop is CASSLRARATEAFF. The CDR3 coding sequence is TGTGCCAGCAGTTTAAGGGCCAGGGCCACTGAAGCTTTCTTT.

The rearrangement links TRBV7-6 to TRBJ2-7; TRBD2 agrees at 9 bases. CDR1 SGHVS and CDR2 FNYEAQ come from the germline V gene. This CDR3 is 14 amino acids long. Trimming took 8 bases from V and 2 from J; bases not matched to a gene: 7. The CDR3 reads CASRVSSGTYEQYF. The CDR3 nucleotides read TGTGCCAGCCGAGTATCTAGCGGGACCTACGAGCAGTACTTC. Drawing the rest from reference TRBV7-6 and TRBJ2-7, the complete variable domain is GAGVSQSPRYKVTKRGQDVALRCDPISGHVSLYWYRQALGQGPEFLTYFNYEAQQDKSGLPNDRFSAERPEGSISTLTIQRTEQRDSAMYRCASRVSSGTYEQYFGPGTRLTVT.

The sample holds one count of this clone. The chain joins TRBV27 to TRBJ1-2; 8 bases are a match to TRBD1. This CDR3 has 13 residues. Germline CDR1 is MNHEY and CDR2 is SMNVEV (reference sequence). With 6 bases clipped from V and 6 bases from J, the junction kept 6 bases outside the gene matches. The DNA of the CDR3 is TGTGCCAGCAGGGGGACAGGCAGGAATGGCTACACCTTC. Translation gives CASRGTGRNGYTF.

V usage is TRBV10-1 and J usage is TRBJ2-5; possibly TRBD2 for D (6 bases). With the DNA end fitting TRBJ2-7 better, the J assignment may be wrong. This CDR3 spans 17 amino acids. From germline, CDR1 is WNHNN and CDR2 SYGVQD (reference sequence). The CDR3 sequence: CASRGTSRGSEAYEQYF. CDR3 bases: TGCGCCAGCAGGGGGACTTCCCGGGGTAGCGAGGCCTACGAGCAGTACTTC.

V and J are TRBV7-9 and TRBJ2-1, with TRBD2 matching 7 bases. This CDR3 comprises 13 residues. Germline CDR1 and CDR2: SEHNR and FQNEAQ (reference sequence). V lost 10 bases to trimming and J lost 6 bases; unmatched junction nucleotides: 9. The CDR3 here is CAIVGVAGNEQFF. The CDR3 DNA sequence: TGTGCCATTGTAGGGGTAGCGGGCAATGAGCAGTTCTTC.

The genes are TRBV11-2 and TRBJ1-5; D gene unclear. The CDR3 covers 13 residues. CDR1 is SGHAT, CDR2 FQNNGV, per germline. The V end lost 1 base, the J end lost 6 bases, and 7 bases lay between the germline ends. CDR3 protein: CASSLGWLQPQHF. Written as DNA, the CDR3 is TGTGCCAGCAGCTTAGGGTGGCTTCAGCCCCAGCATTTT.

This sequence joins TRBV5-1 and TRBJ1-1; D is perhaps TRBD1 (5 bases). Trimming took 7 bases from V and 2 from J, leaving 12 bases between them. Germline lookup yields CDR1 SGHRS and CDR2 YFSETQ. The CDR3 contains 13 residues. CDR3 loop: CASRQGINTEAFF. CDR3 in DNA: TGCGCCAGCCGCCAGGGAATAAACACTGAAGCTTTCTTT.

The genes are TRBV19 and TRBJ1-2; D is ambiguous. Germline assignment: CDR1 LNHDA and CDR2 SQIVND (reference sequence). Trimming shortened V by 6 bases and J by 6 bases, and 23 bases separated the two germline ends. CDR3 length: 16 residues. The DNA of the CDR3 is TGTGCCAGTAGCCTTCGTGCCGGGGTCAGGTGGGATGGCTACACCTTC. This gives the protein CASSLRAGVRWDGYTF.

This clone was seen more than once but under ten times. The CDR3 here is CASSFRLAGADEQFF. For the CDR3, the DNA is TGTGCCAGCAGCTTCAGGCTAGCGGGAGCTGATGAGCAGTTCTTC. This chain connects TRBV5-4 to TRBJ2-1; 10 nucleotides line up with TRBD2. Trimming cost V 2 bases and J 8 bases; bases outside gene matches: 7. This CDR3 comprises 15 residues. CDR1 SGHNT and CDR2 YYREEE come from the germline V gene (reference sequence).